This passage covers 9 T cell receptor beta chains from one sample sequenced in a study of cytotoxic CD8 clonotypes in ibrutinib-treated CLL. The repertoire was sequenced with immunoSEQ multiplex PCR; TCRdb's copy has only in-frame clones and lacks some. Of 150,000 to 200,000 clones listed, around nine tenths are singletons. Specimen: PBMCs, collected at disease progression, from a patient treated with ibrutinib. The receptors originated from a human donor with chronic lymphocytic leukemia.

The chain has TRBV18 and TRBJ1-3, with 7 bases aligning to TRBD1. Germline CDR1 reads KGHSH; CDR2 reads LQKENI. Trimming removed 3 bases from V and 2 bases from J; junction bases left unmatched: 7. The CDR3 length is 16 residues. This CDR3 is CASSPTPTGPGNTIYF. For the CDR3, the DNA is TGTGCCAGCTCACCCACCCCGACAGGGCCTGGAAACACCATATATTTT.

The chain's CDR3 is CATSRGTAQETQYF. The CDR3 bases are TGTGCCACCAGCAGAGGGACAGCACAAGAGACCCAGTACTTC. The J gene is TRBJ2-5, the V gene TRBV15; TRBD1 might be the D (6 bases). The CDR3 runs 14 residues. Germline-derived CDR1 and CDR2 are LNHNV and YYDKDF (reference sequence). Trimming cost V 1 base and J 2 bases, with 8 bases left between them.

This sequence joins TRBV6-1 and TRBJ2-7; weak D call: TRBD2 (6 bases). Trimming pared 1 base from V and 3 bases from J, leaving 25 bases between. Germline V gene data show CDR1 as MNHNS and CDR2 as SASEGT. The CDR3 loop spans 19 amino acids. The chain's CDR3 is CASSEVPPGRGINRYEQYF. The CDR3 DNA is TGTGCCAGCAGTGAAGTCCCCCCCGGTCGGGGGATCAACCGCTACGAGCAGTACTTC.

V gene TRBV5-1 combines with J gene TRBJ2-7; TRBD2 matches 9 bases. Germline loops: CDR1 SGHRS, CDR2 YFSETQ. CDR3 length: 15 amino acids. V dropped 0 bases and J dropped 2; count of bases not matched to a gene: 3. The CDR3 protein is CASSLARLAAYEQYF. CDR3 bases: TGCGCCAGCAGCTTGGCCAGACTAGCGGCCTACGAGCAGTACTTC.

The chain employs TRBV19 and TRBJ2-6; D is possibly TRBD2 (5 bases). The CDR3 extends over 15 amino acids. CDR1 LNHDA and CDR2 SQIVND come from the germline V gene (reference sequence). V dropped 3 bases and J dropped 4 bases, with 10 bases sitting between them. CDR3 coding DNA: TGTGCCAGTAGTATCCCTACGGGAGGGGCCAACGTCCTGACTTTC. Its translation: CASSIPTGGANVLTF. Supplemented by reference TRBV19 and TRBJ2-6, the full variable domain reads DGGITQSPKYLFRKEGQNVTLSCEQNLNHDAMYWYRQDPGQGLRLIYYSQIVNDFQKGDIAEGYSVSREKKESFPLTVTSAQKNPTAFYLCASSIPTGGANVLTFGAGSRLTVL.

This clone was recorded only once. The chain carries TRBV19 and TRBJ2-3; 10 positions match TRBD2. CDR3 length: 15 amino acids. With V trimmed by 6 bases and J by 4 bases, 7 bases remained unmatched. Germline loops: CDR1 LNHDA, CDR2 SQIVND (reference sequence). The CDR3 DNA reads TGTGCCAGTAGCGTCGGTAGCGGGAGGTCAGATACGCAGTATTTT. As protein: CASSVGSGRSDTQYF.

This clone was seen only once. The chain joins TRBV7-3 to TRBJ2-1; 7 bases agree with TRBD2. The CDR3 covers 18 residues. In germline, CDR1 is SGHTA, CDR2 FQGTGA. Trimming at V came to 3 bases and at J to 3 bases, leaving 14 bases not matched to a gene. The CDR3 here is CASSFLLPLSGYYNEQFF. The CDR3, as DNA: TGTGCCAGCAGCTTTTTACTCCCACTTAGCGGGTACTACAATGAGCAGTTCTTC.

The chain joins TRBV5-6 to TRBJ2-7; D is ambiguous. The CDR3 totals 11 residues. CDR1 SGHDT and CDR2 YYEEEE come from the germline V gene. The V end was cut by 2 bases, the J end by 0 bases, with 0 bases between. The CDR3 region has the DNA TGTGCCAGCAGCTTCTCCTACGAGCAGTACTTC. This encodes CASSFSYEQYF.

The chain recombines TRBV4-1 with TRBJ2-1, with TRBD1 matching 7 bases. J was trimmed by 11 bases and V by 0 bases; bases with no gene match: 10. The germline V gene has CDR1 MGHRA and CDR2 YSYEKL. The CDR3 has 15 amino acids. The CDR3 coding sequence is TGCGCCAGCAGCCAAGATCCGAGACAGGGATCTAAGCAGTTCTTC. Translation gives CASSQDPRQGSKQFF.